A selection of T cell receptor beta chains follows, all from one sample in a study of blood T cell repertoires in COVID-19. Assay used: immunoSEQ multiplex PCR; TCRdb lists only in-frame clones, some missing. The sample records roughly 150,000 clones, over 60% being singletons. Input material: peripheral blood. Receptors originate from a man aged 55-75 years with acute or convalescent COVID-19. The CDR3 runs from the conserved cysteine through the conserved F or W. A D gene is named only where the DNA matches it firmly. A row's size may be missing; if present it is once, few, many or a size class.

j_call clone_size v_call d_call cdr3_nt cdr3_aa
TRBJ1-2 - TRBV12-3/TRBV12-4 TRBD1 TGTGCCAGCAGTTTAGAGGGCTCGCGGCAGACAGGGTTC CASSLEGSRQTGF
TRBJ1-6 - TRBV9 TRBD1 TGTGCCAGCAGCGCCGAGTCACAGGGGAGTAATTCACCCCTCCACTTT CASSAESQGSNSPLHF
TRBJ1-2 few TRBV5-4 - TGTGCCAGCAGCCCGGGTGGGGGGAACTATGGCTACACCTTC CASSPGGGNYGYTF
TRBJ2-1 - TRBV9 TRBD2 TGTGCCAGCAGAGGGACTAGCGGGGGAGATGAGCAGTTCTTC CASRGTSGGDEQFF
TRBJ1-6 once TRBV7-9 - TGTGCCAGCAGCGTCGCAGGGCGGAATTCACCCCTCCACTTT CASSVAGRNSPLHF
TRBJ1-4 - TRBV19 - TGTGCCAGTAGACAGGGTAACGAAAAACTGTTTTTT CASRQGNEKLFF
TRBJ1-2 - TRBV5-6 TRBD1 TGTGCCAGCAGCGACAGGGGTAACTATGGCTACACCTTC CASSDRGNYGYTF
TRBJ2-7 - TRBV6-5 TRBD1 TGTGCCAGCAGACACAGGGGTCCCTACGAGCAGTACTTC CASRHRGPYEQYF
TRBJ2-7 - TRBV5-1 TRBD2 TGCGCCAGCAGGCCCGGGACTAGCGGACTCTACGAGCAGTACTTC CASRPGTSGLYEQYF
TRBJ2-1 - TRBV10-1 - TGCGCCAGCAGCCAGAATATACAGGGTCGGGGATTCTTC CASSQNIQGRGFF
TRBJ2-5 - TRBV30 TRBD2 TGTGCCTGGAGTCGGGGGGGGGAGACCCAGTACTTC CAWSRGGETQYF
TRBJ1-1 - TRBV7-9 - TGTGCCAGCAGAACAATAATGAACACTGAAGCTTTCTTT CASRTIMNTEAFF
TRBJ1-1 few TRBV28 TRBD1 TGTGCCAGCAGTTCCCTCGGACAGGGCTCTGAAGCTTTCTTT CASSSLGQGSEAFF
TRBJ2-3 - TRBV9 TRBD2 TGTGCCAGCAGCTCCGGGGCCGGGACTAGCGGCACAGATACGCAGTATTTT CASSSGAGTSGTDTQYF
TRBJ2-5 - TRBV24-1 TRBD1 TGTGCCACCAGTGCTGGACAGGGCCAAGAGACCCAGTACTTC CATSAGQGQETQYF
TRBJ2-7 - TRBV7-6 TRBD1 TGTGCCAGCAGCGTCACAGGGGGCTACGAGCAGTACTTC CASSVTGGYEQYF
TRBJ1-2 once TRBV25-1 - TGTGCCAGCAGTGAGGGTCGGGATGGCTACACCTTC CASSEGRDGYTF
TRBJ2-1 - TRBV5-1 TRBD2 TGCGCCAGCAGCCCGAGACTAGCGGGTCCCAATGAGCAGTTCTTC CASSPRLAGPNEQFF
TRBJ1-1 - TRBV5-1 - TGCGCCAGCAGCTTGGGCGGGATTCAGAACACTGAAGCTTTCTTT CASSLGGIQNTEAFF
TRBJ1-4 - TRBV11-2 - TGTGCCAGCAGCTTAAGGGGCTTAAATGAAAAACTGTTTTTT CASSLRGLNEKLFF
TRBJ1-3 few TRBV6-5 TRBD1 TGTGCCAGCAGGGGGACAGGTACAGGAAACACCATATATTTT CASRGTGTGNTIYF
TRBJ2-2 - TRBV5-1 TRBD1 TGCGCCAGCAGCTTGGCCGGGACAGGGCGGACCGGGGAGCTGTTTTTT CASSLAGTGRTGELFF
TRBJ1-2 - TRBV5-8 TRBD1 TGTGCCAGCAGCTCCTCAGGGGGCCTCTATGGCTACACCTTC CASSSSGGLYGYTF
TRBJ2-7 - TRBV6-2/TRBV6-3 - TGTGCCAGCAGTTACGATTTTTTTGGCGGAGCCTACGAGCAGTACTTC CASSYDFFGGAYEQYF
TRBJ2-1 - TRBV5-4 TRBD2 TGTGCCAGCAGCAGCGGGGTCTCCAGTGAGCAGTTCTTC CASSSGVSSEQFF
TRBJ2-3 - TRBV10-3 TRBD1 TGTGCCGCCGGACAGGTAGCAGATACGCAGTATTTT CAAGQVADTQYF
TRBJ2-5 - TRBV14 - TGTGCCAGCAGCCAAGAGTTTTCAGAAGAGACCCAGTACTTC CASSQEFSEETQYF
TRBJ1-1 - TRBV5-1 TRBD1 TGCGCCAGCAGCTATGGGGACAGAGAAGCTTTCTTT CASSYGDREAFF
TRBJ2-5 - TRBV19 TRBD2 TGTGCCAGTAGTGAGGGACTAGGAAGCCAGACCCAGTACTTC CASSEGLGSQTQYF
TRBJ1-1 - TRBV6-4 TRBD1 TGTGCCAGCAGTGATCAGGGGGCGACCGAAGCTTTCTTT CASSDQGATEAFF
TRBJ2-7 - TRBV5-5 TRBD1 TGTGCCAGCAGCTCGAGAATAACACGGGACAGCTCCTACGAGCAGTACTTC CASSSRITRDSSYEQYF
TRBJ2-7 - TRBV1 - TGCACCAGCAGCCAAGATGGGGGCAGGGGCTACGAGCAGTACTTC CTSSQDGGRGYEQYF
TRBJ2-3 - TRBV29-1 - TGCAGCGGGCGGACAAGCACAGATACGCAGTATTTT CSGRTSTDTQYF
TRBJ2-6 - TRBV6-5 - TGTGCCAGCAGTTACTTTGTGGCTTCTGGGGCCAACGTCCTGACTTTC CASSYFVASGANVLTF
TRBJ2-3 - TRBV7-3 TRBD2 TGTGCCAGCAGCTTAATCTCCCTAGCGGGGGCCTCAGGAGATACGCAGTATTTT CASSLISLAGASGDTQYF
TRBJ2-7 - TRBV7-9 - TGTGCCAGCAGCTTAATCAACTACGAGCAGTACTTC CASSLINYEQYF
TRBJ1-1 once TRBV7-9 - TGTGCCAGCAGCTTCGACAGTTACACTGAAGCTTTCTTT CASSFDSYTEAFF
TRBJ1-3 - TRBV7-8 - TGTGCCAGCAGCTTACGAGGGAGTGGAAACACCATATATTTT CASSLRGSGNTIYF
TRBJ1-1 - TRBV10-3 - TGTGCCATCAGCTCCAGGGAGGCTGAAGCTTTCTTT CAISSREAEAFF
TRBJ2-7 - TRBV29-1 TRBD1 TGCAGCGTTGAATTAACAGGGGGAGACGAGCAGTACTTC CSVELTGGDEQYF
TRBJ1-2 - TRBV19 TRBD1 TGTGCCATCAATCAACCGGGACAGCGCTATGGCTACACCTTC CAINQPGQRYGYTF
TRBJ1-6 - TRBV4-3 TRBD1 TGCGCCAGCAGCCAAGTTAGAGACAGGGGAAATTCACCCCTCCACTTT CASSQVRDRGNSPLHF
TRBJ1-2 - TRBV6-5 TRBD1 TGTGCCAGTACCTCGAAGGGCAGTTCAGGGGGTGGCTACACCTTC CASTSKGSSGGGYTF
TRBJ1-1 - TRBV7-2 - TGTGCCAGCAGCCCCCGGGACTGGGCCACTGAAGCTTTCTTT CASSPRDWATEAFF
TRBJ2-1 - TRBV7-2 TRBD2 TGTGCCAGCAGCTCGGGACTAGCGGGGCAGCAGTTCTTC CASSSGLAGQQFF
TRBJ2-6 once TRBV24-1 - TGTGCCACCAGTGATTTTCGGGGGAGCGGGGCCAACGTCCTGACTTTC CATSDFRGSGANVLTF
TRBJ2-1 - TRBV11-3 TRBD2 TGTGCCAGCAGCTTAGGGACTAGCGGGGGGGCCGTCGATGAGCAGTTCTTC CASSLGTSGGAVDEQFF
TRBJ1-2 - TRBV5-1 TRBD1 TGCGCCAGCAGCTTGGGGGACAGGAGGGGATCGGAAGGCTACACCTTC CASSLGDRRGSEGYTF